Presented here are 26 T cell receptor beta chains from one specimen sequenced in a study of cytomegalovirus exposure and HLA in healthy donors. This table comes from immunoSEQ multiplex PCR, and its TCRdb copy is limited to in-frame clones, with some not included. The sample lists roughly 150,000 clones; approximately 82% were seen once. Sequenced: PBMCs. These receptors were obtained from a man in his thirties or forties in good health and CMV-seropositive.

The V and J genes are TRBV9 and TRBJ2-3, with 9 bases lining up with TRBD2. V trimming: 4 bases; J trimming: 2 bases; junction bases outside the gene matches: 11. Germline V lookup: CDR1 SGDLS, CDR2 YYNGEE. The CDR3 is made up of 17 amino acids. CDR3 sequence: CASSPKTGGRATDTQYF. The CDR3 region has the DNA TGTGCCAGCAGCCCGAAGACTGGCGGGAGGGCCACAGATACGCAGTATTTT.

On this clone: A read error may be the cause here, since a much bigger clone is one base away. DNA of the CDR3: TGTGCCAGCAGTGAACTAGCGGGAGTCTACAATGAGCAGTTCTTC. Translated, it gives CASSELAGVYNEQFF. The gene calls are TRBV2 and TRBJ2-1, with 10 bases lining up with TRBD2. Germline V gives CDR1 SNHLY, CDR2 FYNNEI. The CDR3 extends over 15 amino acids. Germline trimming cut 2 bases from V and 3 bases from J; bases unmatched to any gene: 1. The full variable domain, its missing parts supplied by reference TRBV2 and TRBJ2-1, is EPEVTQTPSHQVTQMGQEVILRCVPISNHLYFYWYRQILGQKVEFLVSFYNNEISEKSEIFDDQFSVERPDGSNFTLKIRSTKLEDSAMYFCASSELAGVYNEQFFGPGTRLTVL.

In DNA form, the CDR3 reads TGTGCCAGCAGTAATCGGCAGGGAAACACCCATGGCTACACCTTC. Translated: CASSNRQGNTHGYTF. The rearrangement uses TRBV27 and TRBJ1-2, with a weak D call TRBD1 (5 bases). Germline CDR1 reads MNHEY; CDR2 reads SMNVEV (reference sequence). With 5 bases removed from V and 6 bases from J, the gap between germline ends came to 19 bases. The CDR3 length is 15 residues.

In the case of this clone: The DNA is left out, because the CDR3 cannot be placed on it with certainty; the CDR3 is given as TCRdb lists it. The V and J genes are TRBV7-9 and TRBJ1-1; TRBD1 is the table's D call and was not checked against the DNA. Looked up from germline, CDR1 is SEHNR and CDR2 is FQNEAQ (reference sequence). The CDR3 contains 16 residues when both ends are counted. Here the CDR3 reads CASSLFGTGSFMGVFF.

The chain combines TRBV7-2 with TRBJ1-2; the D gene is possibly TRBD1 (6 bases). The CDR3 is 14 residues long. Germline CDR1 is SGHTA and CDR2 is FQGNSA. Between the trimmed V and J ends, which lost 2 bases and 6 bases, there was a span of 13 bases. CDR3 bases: TGTGCCAGCAGCTTATCGTGGACAGTACATGGCTACACCTTC. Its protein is CASSLSWTVHGYTF.

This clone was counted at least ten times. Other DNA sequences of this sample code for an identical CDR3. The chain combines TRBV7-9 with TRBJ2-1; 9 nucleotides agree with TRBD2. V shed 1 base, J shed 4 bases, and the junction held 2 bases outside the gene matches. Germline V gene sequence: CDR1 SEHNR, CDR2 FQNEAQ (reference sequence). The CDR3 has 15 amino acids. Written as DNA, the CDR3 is TGTGCCAGCAGCTTAGGACTAGCGGAGTACAATGAGCAGTTCTTC. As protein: CASSLGLAEYNEQFF.

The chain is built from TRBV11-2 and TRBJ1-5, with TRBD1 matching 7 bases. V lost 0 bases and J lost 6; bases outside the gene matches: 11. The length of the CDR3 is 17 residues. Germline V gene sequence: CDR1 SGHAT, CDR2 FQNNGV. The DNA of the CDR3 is TGTGCCAGCAGCTTAGAAGGTTCGGTGAAGGGGGCTCAGCCCCAGCATTTT. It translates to CASSLEGSVKGAQPQHF. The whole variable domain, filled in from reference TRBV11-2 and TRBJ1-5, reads EAGVAQSPRYKIIEKRQSVAFWCNPISGHATLYWYQQILGQGPKLLIQFQNNGVVDDSQLPKDRFSAERLKGVDSTLKIQPAKLEDSAVYLCASSLEGSVKGAQPQHFGDGTRLSIL.

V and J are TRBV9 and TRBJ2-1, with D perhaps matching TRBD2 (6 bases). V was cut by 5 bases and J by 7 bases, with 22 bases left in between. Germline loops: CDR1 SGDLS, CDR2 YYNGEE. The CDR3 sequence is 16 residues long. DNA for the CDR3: TGTGCCAGCAGTTCGCGCATGAGACTAGGAGAAAATGAGCAGTTCTTC. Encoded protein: CASSSRMRLGENEQFF. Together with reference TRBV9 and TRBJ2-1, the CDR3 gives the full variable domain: DSGVTQTPKHLITATGQRVTLRCSPRSGDLSVYWYQQSLDQGLQFLIQYYNGEERAKGNILERFSAQQFPDLHSELNLSSLELGDSALYFCASSSRMRLGENEQFFGPGTRLTVL.

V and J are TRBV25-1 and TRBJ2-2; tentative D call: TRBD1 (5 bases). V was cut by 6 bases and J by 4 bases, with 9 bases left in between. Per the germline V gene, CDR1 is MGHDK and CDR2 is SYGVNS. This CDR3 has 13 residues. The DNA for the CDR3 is TGTGCCAGCAGCGCTCAGGGCACCGGGGAGCTGTTTTTT. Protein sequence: CASSAQGTGELFF.

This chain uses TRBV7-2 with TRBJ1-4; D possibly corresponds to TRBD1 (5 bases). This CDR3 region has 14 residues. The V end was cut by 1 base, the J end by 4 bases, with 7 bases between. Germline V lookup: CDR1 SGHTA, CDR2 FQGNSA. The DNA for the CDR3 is TGTGCCAGCAGCTTAGACCAGGGTAATGAAAAACTGTTTTTT. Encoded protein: CASSLDQGNEKLFF.

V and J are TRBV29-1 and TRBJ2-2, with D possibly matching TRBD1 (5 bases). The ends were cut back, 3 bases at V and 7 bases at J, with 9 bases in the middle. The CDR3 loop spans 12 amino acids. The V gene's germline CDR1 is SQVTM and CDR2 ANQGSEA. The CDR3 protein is CSVEGRIGELFF. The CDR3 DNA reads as TGCAGCGTTGAGGGGCGCATCGGGGAGCTGTTTTTT.

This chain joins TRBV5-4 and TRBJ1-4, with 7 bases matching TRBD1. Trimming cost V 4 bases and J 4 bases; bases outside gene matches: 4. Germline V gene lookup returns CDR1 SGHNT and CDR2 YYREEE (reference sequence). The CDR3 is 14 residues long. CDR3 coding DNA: TGTGCCAGCAGCCGGCAGGGGGGTAATGAAAAACTGTTTTTT. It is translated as CASSRQGGNEKLFF.

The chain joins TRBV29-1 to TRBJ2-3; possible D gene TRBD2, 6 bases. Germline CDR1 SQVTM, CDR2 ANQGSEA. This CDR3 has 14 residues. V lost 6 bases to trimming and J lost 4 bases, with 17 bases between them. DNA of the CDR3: TGCAGCGTGAAAGGAGGGGTTGTAGCAGATACGCAGTATTTT. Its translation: CSVKGGVVADTQYF.

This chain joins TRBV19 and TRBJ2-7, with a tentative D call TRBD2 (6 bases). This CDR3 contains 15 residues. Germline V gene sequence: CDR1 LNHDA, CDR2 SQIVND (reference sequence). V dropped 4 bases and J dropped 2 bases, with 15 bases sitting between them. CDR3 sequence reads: CASSTRHRGTYEQYF. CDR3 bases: TGTGCCAGTAGTACTCGCCACCGGGGGACCTACGAGCAGTACTTC.

The CDR3 loop is CAWSDTSGDTDTQYF. DNA for the CDR3: TGTGCCTGGAGTGACACTAGCGGGGACACAGATACGCAGTATTTT. This rearrangement joins TRBV30 to TRBJ2-3, with 10 bases that match TRBD2. CDR1 is GTSNPN, CDR2 SVGIG, per germline (reference sequence). V gave up 1 base and J gave up 2 bases; unmatched junction bases: 3. This CDR3 has 15 residues.

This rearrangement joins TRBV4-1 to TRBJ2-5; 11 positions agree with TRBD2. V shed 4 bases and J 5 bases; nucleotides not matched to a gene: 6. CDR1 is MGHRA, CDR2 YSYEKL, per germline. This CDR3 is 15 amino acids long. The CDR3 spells CASSRTTSGGETQYF. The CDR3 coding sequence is TGCGCCAGCAGCCGCACTACTAGCGGGGGTGAGACCCAGTACTTC.

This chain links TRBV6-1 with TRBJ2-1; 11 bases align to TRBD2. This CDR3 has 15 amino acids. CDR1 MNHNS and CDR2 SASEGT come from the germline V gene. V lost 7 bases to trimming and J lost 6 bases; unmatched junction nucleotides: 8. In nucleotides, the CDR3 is TGTGCCAGCACCGAGCGGACTAGCGGGCTCAATGAGCAGTTCTTC. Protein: CASTERTSGLNEQFF.

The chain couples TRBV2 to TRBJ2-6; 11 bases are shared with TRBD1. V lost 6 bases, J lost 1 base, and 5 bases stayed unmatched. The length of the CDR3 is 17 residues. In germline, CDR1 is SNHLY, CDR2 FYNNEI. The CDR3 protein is CASSPGQGVSGANVLTF. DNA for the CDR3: TGTGCCAGCAGCCCGGGACAGGGGGTGTCTGGGGCCAACGTCCTGACTTTC.

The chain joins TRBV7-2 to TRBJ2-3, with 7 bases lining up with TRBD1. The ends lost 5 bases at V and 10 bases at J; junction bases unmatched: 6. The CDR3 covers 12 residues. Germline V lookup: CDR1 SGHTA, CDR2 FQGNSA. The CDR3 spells CASSLDRDAQYF. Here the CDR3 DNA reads TGTGCCAGCAGCCTAGACAGGGATGCGCAGTATTTT.

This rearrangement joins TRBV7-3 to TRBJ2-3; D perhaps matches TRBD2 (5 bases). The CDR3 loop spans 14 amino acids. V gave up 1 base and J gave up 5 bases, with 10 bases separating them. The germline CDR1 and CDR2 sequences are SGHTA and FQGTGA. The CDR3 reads CASSLREREDTQYF. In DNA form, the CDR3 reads TGTGCCAGCAGCTTAAGGGAGAGAGAAGATACGCAGTATTTT. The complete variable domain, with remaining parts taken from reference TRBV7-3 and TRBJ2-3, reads GAGVSQTPSNKVTEKGKYVELRCDPISGHTALYWYRQSLGQGPEFLIYFQGTGAADDSGLPNDRFFAVRPEGSVSTLKIQRTERGDSAVYLCASSLREREDTQYFGPGTRLTVL.

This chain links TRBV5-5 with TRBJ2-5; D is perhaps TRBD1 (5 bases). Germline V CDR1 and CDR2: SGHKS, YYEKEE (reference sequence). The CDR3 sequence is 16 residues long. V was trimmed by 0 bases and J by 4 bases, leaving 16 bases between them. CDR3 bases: TGTGCCAGCAGCTTGGGTTACGCAGGGAACGGAGAGACCCAGTACTTC. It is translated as CASSLGYAGNGETQYF.

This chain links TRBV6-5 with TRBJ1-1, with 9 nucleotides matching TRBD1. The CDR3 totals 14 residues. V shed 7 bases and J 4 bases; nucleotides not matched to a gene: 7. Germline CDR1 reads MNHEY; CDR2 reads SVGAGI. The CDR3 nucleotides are TGTGCCAGCACGATTTGGACAGGGGCCACTGAAGCTTTCTTT. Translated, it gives CASTIWTGATEAFF.

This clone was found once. CDR3 in amino acids: CASSSSGNADTQYF. DNA for the CDR3: TGCGCCAGCAGTTCTAGCGGGAACGCAGATACGCAGTATTTT. The chain employs TRBV10-2 and TRBJ2-3, with 9 bases aligning to TRBD2. The CDR3 has 14 amino acids. Germline V gene sequence: CDR1 WSHSY, CDR2 SAAADI. V shed 5 bases and J 4 bases; nucleotides not matched to a gene: 4.

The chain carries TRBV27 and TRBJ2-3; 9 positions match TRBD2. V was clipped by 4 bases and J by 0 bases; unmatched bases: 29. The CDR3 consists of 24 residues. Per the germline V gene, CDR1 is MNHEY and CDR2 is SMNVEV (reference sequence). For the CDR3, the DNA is TGTGCCAGCAGTTCCGATGCAACGGGAATGACTAGCTGGCGGGAGGGCCCGAGCACAGATACGCAGTATTTT. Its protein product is CASSSDATGMTSWREGPSTDTQYF.

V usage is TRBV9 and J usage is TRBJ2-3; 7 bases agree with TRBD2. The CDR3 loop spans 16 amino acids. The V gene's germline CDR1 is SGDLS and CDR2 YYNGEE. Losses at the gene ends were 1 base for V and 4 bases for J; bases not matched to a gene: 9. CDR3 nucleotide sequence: TGTGCCAGCAGCGTACAGAGCGGGATGAGGGCAGATACGCAGTATTTT. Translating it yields CASSVQSGMRADTQYF.

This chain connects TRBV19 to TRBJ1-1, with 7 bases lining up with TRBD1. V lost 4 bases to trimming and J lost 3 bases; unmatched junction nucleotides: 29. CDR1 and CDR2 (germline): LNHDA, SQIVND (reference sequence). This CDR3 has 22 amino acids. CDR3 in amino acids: CASSTAGRTYQETGERHTEAFF. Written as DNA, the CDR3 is TGTGCCAGTAGTACGGCGGGTCGAACGTACCAAGAAACAGGGGAACGGCACACTGAAGCTTTCTTT.